This passage covers 2 T cell receptor beta chains from one sample sequenced in a study of spatial heterogeneity in lung cancer. Noted time point: sample taken at primary tumor resection. Extraction of whole RNA from tumor, nontumor lung or frozen PBMC preceded unsorted sequencing. One entry per CDR3 protein, called by TCRdb with MiXCR from the 5' RACE reads. The sample includes 2,500 to 4,000 distinct CDR3 sequences, approximately 32% of them seen just once. Here the sequenced sample was PBMCs, taken at surgery. Receptors were obtained from a female donor with early-stage non-small cell lung cancer.

About this clonotype: The library was built for alpha chains, so this beta chain is an off-target read and its size means little. V gene TRBV20-1 combines with J gene TRBJ2-2; TRBD2 matches at 10 bases. The CDR3 totals 14 residues. Losses at the gene ends were 2 bases for V and 7 bases for J; bases not matched to a gene: 4. Germline CDR1 is DFQATT and CDR2 is SNEGSKA (reference sequence). DNA for the CDR3: TGCAGTGCTAGACTAGCGGGAGCAGGCGGGGAGCTGTTTTTT. This encodes CSARLAGAGGELFF.

This clonotype was detected a few times. This beta chain turned up in a library designed for alpha chains; as an off-target read, its abundance says little. V usage is TRBV11-2 and J usage is TRBJ2-7; TRBD2 matches 7 bases. CDR1 is SGHAT, CDR2 FQNNGV, per germline. CDR3 length: 14 residues. V lost 3 bases, J lost 2 bases, and 4 bases stayed unmatched. CDR3 nucleotide sequence: TGTGCCAGCAGCTTGGGGACTACGACCTACGAGCAGTACTTC. Translated, it gives CASSLGTTTYEQYF.